The 15 T cell receptor beta chains presented below share a single source sample, sequenced in a study of monozygotic twins with inflammatory bowel disease (dated by TCRdb to about 2019). The method was 5' RACE. TCRdb shows the sequencer as Illumina HiSeq 2500. Each CDR3 protein sequence appears as one entry after TCRdb reprocessed the reads, and no DNA is included. For this sample, the table gives about 210,000 distinct CDR3 sequences. The ten largest clones add up to approximately 1.6% of the sample. The sequenced sample was blood. These receptors were obtained from a human donor with ulcerative colitis or Crohn's disease, or a healthy co-twin of an affected twin (not recorded which).

The chain uses TRBV7-9 and TRBJ1-1; TCRdb proposes TRBD1, but this gene call is untestable without DNA. CDR3 length: 13 amino acids. Germline V lookup: CDR1 SEHNR, CDR2 FQNEAQ (reference sequence). The CDR3 sequence is CASRLGKGAEAFF.

The CDR3 here is CASSQGGVTRETQYF. The rearrangement links TRBV4-1 to TRBJ2-5; TCRdb reports TRBD1, a call that lacks DNA to check it against. Germline-derived CDR1 and CDR2 are MGHRA and YSYEKL. The CDR3 sequence is 15 residues long.

The chain couples TRBV6-6 to TRBJ1-1. CDR3 length: 14 amino acids. Germline V gene lookup returns CDR1 MNHNY and CDR2 SVGAGI (reference sequence). CDR3 loop: CASSWRGTDTEAFF.

This chain's CDR3 is CASSGSAQNQPQHF. The genes are TRBV10-2 and TRBJ1-5; TCRdb's D call of TRBD1 is untestable without DNA. This CDR3 comprises 14 residues. Germline V gene sequence: CDR1 WSHSY, CDR2 SAAADI.

The chain joins TRBV5-1 to TRBJ1-1; TCRdb names TRBD1, which stays unverified in the absence of DNA. Germline V lookup: CDR1 SGHRS, CDR2 YFSETQ. This CDR3 has 15 amino acids. CDR3 sequence reads: CASSLGTGGNTEAFF.

The rearrangement joins TRBV7-9 to TRBJ2-2; the D call from TCRdb, TRBD1, cannot be confirmed without DNA. In germline, CDR1 is SEHNR, CDR2 FQNEAQ (reference sequence). CDR3 length: 15 amino acids. CDR3 protein: CASRGRGANTGELFF.

This chain uses TRBV5-6 with TRBJ2-7; the D gene TCRdb calls, TRBD1, cannot be checked with no DNA. Germline CDR1 SGHDT, CDR2 YYEEEE. The CDR3 has 14 residues. CDR3 protein: CASSSGGSKSEQYF.

This chain links TRBV5-1 with TRBJ1-4. Germline CDR1 is SGHRS and CDR2 is YFSETQ. The CDR3 sequence is 17 residues long. The CDR3 protein is CASSLPPKKATNEKLFF.

The rearrangement links TRBV9 to TRBJ1-2; TCRdb designates TRBD1, a call that cannot be tested without DNA. The CDR3 spans 15 residues. From germline, CDR1 is SGDLS and CDR2 YYNGEE. CDR3: CASSVETGDVYGYTF.

J is TRBJ2-7 and V is TRBV7-9; TCRdb names TRBD1, which stays unverified in the absence of DNA. Germline lookup yields CDR1 SEHNR and CDR2 FQNEAQ (reference sequence). CDR3 size: 12 residues. The CDR3 sequence: CASSPGNYEQYF.

V gene TRBV5-1 combines with J gene TRBJ2-1; there is no DNA to check the TCRdb D call of TRBD1. This CDR3 is 15 amino acids long. Germline CDR1 and CDR2: SGHRS and YFSETQ. The CDR3 loop reads CASSSQGYPYNEQFF.

The chain is built from TRBV29-1 and TRBJ2-1; TCRdb designates TRBD1, a call that cannot be tested without DNA. The CDR3 length is 12 residues. Germline V lookup: CDR1 SQVTM, CDR2 ANQGSEA. The CDR3 sequence is CSVERQAVGQFF.

The chain employs TRBV20-1 and TRBJ2-2. The CDR3 length is 13 residues. Per germline, CDR1 DFQATT and CDR2 SNEGSKA (reference sequence). The CDR3 here is CSARNSDTGELFF.

The chain couples TRBV5-4 to TRBJ2-1; checking the TCRdb D call of TRBD1 is not possible without DNA. The germline V gene has CDR1 SGHNT and CDR2 YYREEE (reference sequence). This CDR3 has 16 residues. Here the CDR3 reads CASSGQGTGGTGEQFF.

The gene calls are TRBV20-1 and TRBJ2-7; TCRdb picks TRBD1, but there is no DNA to check that call. The CDR3 has 16 residues. The germline gives CDR1 DFQATT, CDR2 SNEGSKA (reference sequence). This CDR3 is CSAARRGRGPRDEQYF.